The 14 T cell receptor beta chains below were found in one sample sequenced in a study of OX40 agonist ivuxolimab in advanced cancers. TCRdb's copy holds only in-frame clones and misses some; the assay was immunoSEQ multiplex PCR. The top ten clones hold roughly 48% of a sample with roughly 48,000 clones, over 85% of them seen once. Specimen: CD4+ or CD8+ T cells sorted from blood, collected in a trial of the OX40 agonist ivuxolimab. All receptors derive from an adult with an advanced solid tumor such as melanoma, head and neck, liver or kidney cancer.

This chain connects TRBV28 to TRBJ1-6, with D possibly matching TRBD1 (5 bases). Germline CDR1 MDHEN, CDR2 SYDVKM. The CDR3 is 16 residues long. With 6 bases removed from V and 3 bases from J, the gap between germline ends came to 15 bases. CDR3: CASSLVGGGYNSPLHF. CDR3 sequence (DNA): TGTGCCAGCAGCCTAGTCGGTGGGGGCTATAATTCACCCCTCCACTTT. Full variable domain (remainder filled in from reference TRBV28 and TRBJ1-6): DVKVTQSSRYLVKRTGEKVFLECVQDMDHENMFWYRQDPGLGLRLIYFSYDVKMKEKGDIPEGYSVSREKKERFSLILESASTNQTSMYLCASSLVGGGYNSPLHFGNGTRLTVT.

The rearrangement joins TRBV14 to TRBJ2-7; 9 bases match TRBD1. CDR1 is SGHDN and CDR2 is FVKESK in the germline V gene. Unmatched junction bases numbered 4, after V lost 5 bases and J lost 2 bases. This CDR3 has 14 residues. The CDR3 bases are TGTGCCAGCAGCTTACGACAGGGGGCCTACGAGCAGTACTTC. It translates to CASSLRQGAYEQYF.

The chain has TRBV27 and TRBJ1-1, with TRBD1 matching 9 bases. This CDR3 region has 19 residues. Per the germline V gene, CDR1 is MNHEY and CDR2 is SMNVEV (reference sequence). The trim removed 0 bases at V and 3 bases at J, leaving 14 bases unmatched. DNA for the CDR3: TGTGCCAGCAGTTTATCAGTATCCGGGACAGGGCAAGCCGACACTGAAGCTTTCTTT. Protein: CASSLSVSGTGQADTEAFF.

As for this clone: The junction and the germline gene differ at one end; a read error may be behind it. The chain carries TRBV4-1 and TRBJ2-7; D is ambiguous. The CDR3 sequence is 14 residues long. Germline V CDR1 and CDR2: MGHRA, YSYEKL. The CDR3 sequence is CASSHFTGSYVQYF. The CDR3 coding sequence is TGCGCCAGCAGCCATTTCACTGGCTCCTACGTGCAGTACTTC.

The chain couples TRBV6-4 to TRBJ2-7; D gene unclear. The CDR3 runs to 18 residues. Trimming took off 6 bases at V and 2 bases at J, with 26 bases between the two ends. In germline, CDR1 is MRHNA, CDR2 SNTAGT. The CDR3 is CASSPMTAPSSFAYEQYF. The CDR3 DNA reads as TGTGCCAGCAGCCCGATGACGGCCCCAAGCTCCTTTGCCTACGAGCAGTACTTC.

The table lists this clone with a few counts. The sample holds other DNA sequences that translate to the same CDR3. The chain is built from TRBV5-4 and TRBJ2-5, with D possibly TRBD1 on 8 matching bases. This CDR3 is built from 14 residues. Germline V gene data show CDR1 as SGHNT and CDR2 as YYREEE (reference sequence). V gave up 2 bases and J gave up 5 bases, with 13 bases separating them. The CDR3 bases are TGTGCCAGCAGCTTTGGACAGGGAGGGGAGACCCAGTACTTC. Protein product: CASSFGQGGETQYF. Filled out from reference TRBV5-4 and TRBJ2-5, the complete variable domain reads ETGVTQSPTHLIKTRGQQVTLRCSSQSGHNTVSWYQQALGQGPQFIFQYYREEENGRGNFPPRFSGLQFPNYSSELNVNALELDDSALYLCASSFGQGGETQYFGPGTRLLVL.

The chain joins TRBV7-9 to TRBJ2-7; tentative D call: TRBD2 (6 bases). V dropped 11 bases and J dropped 0 bases, with 14 bases sitting between them. The germline V gene encodes CDR1 SEHNR and CDR2 FQNEAQ (reference sequence). This CDR3 is 13 amino acids long. The CDR3 DNA sequence: TGTGCCTCGGAGGGCCTCGACTCCTACGAGCAGTACTTC. This codes for CASEGLDSYEQYF.

This sequence joins TRBV28 and TRBJ2-5; 10 bases map to TRBD2. The germline gives CDR1 MDHEN, CDR2 SYDVKM. J lost 1 base, V lost 10 bases, and 9 bases had no gene match. CDR3 length: 15 amino acids. As DNA, the CDR3 is TGTGCCACATCTGGAGCGGGGGGGGTCCAAGAGACCCAGTACTTC. The encoded protein is CATSGAGGVQETQYF.

The rearrangement uses TRBV6-1 and TRBJ1-6, with D tentatively TRBD1 (5 bases). The CDR3 sequence is 16 residues long. CDR1 is MNHNS, CDR2 SASEGT, per germline. Trimming shortened V by 4 bases and J by 4 bases, and 14 bases separated the two germline ends. The CDR3 DNA sequence: TGTGCCAGCAGTGTCAGGGACCTTTTGTATAATTCACCCCTCCACTTT. Protein product: CASSVRDLLYNSPLHF.

The chain employs TRBV9 and TRBJ1-4; tentatively, D is TRBD1 (6 bases). This CDR3 is built from 15 residues. V lost 0 bases and J lost 3, with 9 bases in between. Germline CDR1 SGDLS, CDR2 YYNGEE. CDR3 amino acids: CASSVAGASNEKLFF. Here the CDR3 DNA reads TGTGCCAGCAGCGTAGCGGGGGCCTCTAATGAAAAACTGTTTTTT.

The V and J genes are TRBV10-1 and TRBJ2-5, with TRBD2 identical over 7 bases. The CDR3 extends over 15 amino acids. The germline CDR1 and CDR2 sequences are WNHNN and SYGVQD (reference sequence). The junction had 3 bases not matched to a gene; V was cut back by 1 base and J by 1 base. DNA of the CDR3: TGCGCCAGCAGTGAGTTAAGCGGGATCCAAGAGACCCAGTACTTC. Protein product: CASSELSGIQETQYF.

The gene calls are TRBV5-1 and TRBJ2-7; D remains ambiguous. CDR1 is SGHRS and CDR2 is YFSETQ in the germline V gene. The V gene lost 0 bases and the J gene lost 4 bases, with 20 bases spanning the gap. This CDR3 is 17 amino acids long. The CDR3 sequence: CASSLDYEGRTTYEQYF. The CDR3 DNA sequence: TGCGCCAGCAGCTTGGATTATGAAGGCAGAACAACGTACGAGCAGTACTTC. The full variable domain, completed using reference TRBV5-1 and TRBJ2-7, is KAGVTQTPRYLIKTRGQQVTLSCSPISGHRSVSWYQQTPGQGLQFLFEYFSETQRNKGNFPGRFSGRQFSNSRSEMNVSTLELGDSALYLCASSLDYEGRTTYEQYFGPGTRLTVT.

V and J are TRBV5-1 and TRBJ2-7, with D possibly TRBD2 on 6 matching bases. From germline, CDR1 is SGHRS and CDR2 YFSETQ. The V end was cut by 0 bases, the J end by 5 bases, with 12 bases between. The length of the CDR3 is 14 residues. The CDR3 DNA is TGCGCCAGCAGCTTGGAAGGCGGGGTCAACGAGCAGTACTTC. Its translation is CASSLEGGVNEQYF.

The chain carries TRBV6-5 and TRBJ2-7; 11 positions match TRBD1. The CDR3 runs to 15 residues. Germline V lookup: CDR1 MNHEY, CDR2 SVGAGI. With V trimmed by 7 bases and J by 7 bases, 12 bases remained unmatched. DNA for the CDR3: TGTGCCAGCAAAAGGACAGGGGGCGAGGGCTGGGAGCAGTACTTC. Encoded protein: CASKRTGGEGWEQYF.